This T cell receptor (beta chain) was obtained from a study of cytomegalovirus exposure and HLA in healthy donors. Whole-study results and caveats: Some TCR beta chains (roughly 150 of them) were listed as cytomegalovirus-associated.

Measured with immunoSEQ multiplex PCR; TCRdb has only the in-frame clones, and not every one. The sample contains 89,000 or so clones, 90% to 95% of which appear only once. CDR1 is SEHNR and CDR2 is FQNEAQ in the germline V gene (reference sequence). The CDR3 contains 13 residues. With 6 bases removed from V and 7 bases from J, the gap between germline ends came to 13 bases. On this clone: Its specificity is unknown.

The V call is TRBV7-9, the J call TRBJ2-1; no reliable D call. This clonotype originated in a young woman in good health and CMV-seropositive. Sequenced input: PBMCs. In nucleotides, the CDR3 is TGTGCCAGCAGTGATTTCGGTTGGAATGAGCAGTTCTTC. Translated: CASSDFGWNEQFF. Full variable domain (missing parts from reference TRBV7-9 and TRBJ2-1): DTGVSQNPRHKITKRGQNVTFRCDPISEHNRLYWYRQTLGQGPEFLTYFQNEAQLEKSRLLSDRFSAERPKGSFSTLEIQRTEQGDSAMYLCASSDFGWNEQFFGPGTRLTVL.